Listed here are 30 T cell receptor beta chains from one sample, sequenced in a study of blood T cell repertoires in COVID-19. Data came from immunoSEQ multiplex PCR; TCRdb stores just in-frame clones and leaves some out. The repertoire includes a few hundred thousand clones, about 91% of them detected once, and 4.6% sits in the top ten. Material for sequencing was peripheral blood. These receptor sequences come from a woman aged 35 to 49 who had recovered from COVID-19.

The chain links TRBV20-1 to TRBJ1-1; no reliable D call. V lost 3 bases, J lost 0 bases, and 11 bases lay in between. Germline V gene data show CDR1 as DFQATT and CDR2 as SNEGSKA (reference sequence). This CDR3 region has 14 residues. The CDR3 is CSASTGSMNTEAFF. The CDR3 nucleotides read TGCAGTGCTAGTACGGGATCGATGAACACTGAAGCTTTCTTT.

The chain combines TRBV27 with TRBJ2-7, with D perhaps matching TRBD2 (6 bases). CDR1 is MNHEY and CDR2 is SMNVEV in the germline V gene (reference sequence). Between the trimmed V and J ends, which lost 0 bases and 2 bases, there was a span of 11 bases. The CDR3 is 15 amino acids. The CDR3 region is CASSLSGRGPYEQYF. CDR3 coding DNA: TGTGCCAGCAGTTTATCTGGGCGGGGACCCTACGAGCAGTACTTC.

This clone was seen repeatedly, ten times or more. The CDR3 protein is CASRALATTYEQYF. CDR3 nucleotides: TGTGCCAGCAGAGCCCTAGCGACCACCTACGAGCAGTACTTC. The chain joins TRBV2 to TRBJ2-7; D possibly corresponds to TRBD2 (6 bases). In germline, CDR1 is SNHLY, CDR2 FYNNEI. The CDR3 has 14 residues. The germline V and J ends were trimmed by 6 bases and 2 bases, with 14 bases remaining between them.

This clone was picked up one time. The chain carries TRBV12-3 or TRBV12-4 and TRBJ1-2; 7 positions match TRBD1. The CDR3 loop spans 13 amino acids. J lost 8 bases, V lost 5 bases, and 8 bases had no gene match. The CDR3 sequence: CASSPRQGNGYTF. CDR3 bases: TGTGCCAGCAGTCCGAGACAGGGAAACGGCTACACCTTC.

The chain carries TRBV5-1 and TRBJ2-3; TRBD2 aligns across 9 bases. CDR3 length: 15 amino acids. Trimming took 2 bases from V and 1 from J; bases not matched to a gene: 2. Per germline, CDR1 SGHRS and CDR2 YFSETQ. This CDR3 reads CASSLLAGGTDTQYF. The CDR3 nucleotides are TGCGCCAGCAGCTTATTAGCGGGGGGCACAGATACGCAGTATTTT.

This chain uses TRBV7-9 with TRBJ1-1; D gene ambiguous. Germline values: CDR1 SEHNR, CDR2 FQNEAQ (reference sequence). The CDR3 extends over 14 amino acids. The ends were cut back, 6 bases at V and 10 bases at J, with 21 bases in the middle. CDR3 nucleotides: TGTGCCAGCAGTCCCACGAAGGAGAGTCCTAGAGCTTTCTTT. Protein sequence: CASSPTKESPRAFF.

The J gene is TRBJ2-1, the V gene TRBV5-1; 9 positions agree with TRBD2. The germline gives CDR1 SGHRS, CDR2 YFSETQ. The V and J ends lost 4 bases and 2 bases, in that order; junction bases with no gene match: 4. The CDR3 loop spans 15 amino acids. CDR3: CASSPSGTAYNEQFF. The DNA for the CDR3 is TGCGCCAGCAGCCCTAGCGGGACAGCCTACAATGAGCAGTTCTTC.

The V call is TRBV2, the J call TRBJ2-3, with a possible D match to TRBD1 (6 bases). V was trimmed by 3 bases and J by 4 bases, leaving 11 bases between them. The germline V gene has CDR1 SNHLY and CDR2 FYNNEI. The CDR3 extends over 14 amino acids. The CDR3 nucleotides read TGTGCCAGCAGTGAGATGGGGGCGGCAGATACGCAGTATTTT. It specifies CASSEMGAADTQYF.

The chain has TRBV10-3 and TRBJ2-2, with D hard to call. V was pared by 3 bases and J by 7 bases, with 3 bases between. Germline CDR1 ENHRY, CDR2 SYGVKD. The CDR3 consists of 11 residues. CDR3 bases: TGTGCCATCAGTGATCGCGGGGAGCTGTTTTTT. This sequence encodes CAISDRGELFF.

The V and J genes are TRBV27 and TRBJ2-5; D is perhaps TRBD1 (6 bases). This CDR3 region has 13 residues. The ends were cut back, 3 bases at V and 10 bases at J, with 15 bases in the middle. CDR1 and CDR2 from the germline V gene are MNHEY and SMNVEV (reference sequence). In nucleotides, the CDR3 is TGTGCCAGCAGTTTGGGGCAAGGGGGAAGCCAGTACTTC. This gives the protein CASSLGQGGSQYF.

The chain uses TRBV6-5 and TRBJ1-2; D gene unclear. Germline V gene sequence: CDR1 MNHEY, CDR2 SVGAGI. V was trimmed by 2 bases and J by 3 bases, leaving 7 bases between them. This CDR3 has 13 amino acids. The CDR3 DNA reads as TGTGCCAGCAGTTACGGTCCGGACTATGGCTACACCTTC. This sequence encodes CASSYGPDYGYTF.

The chain employs TRBV2 and TRBJ1-2; possibly TRBD1 for D (6 bases). The V gene lost 3 bases and the J gene lost 0 bases, with 14 bases spanning the gap. CDR3 size: 16 residues. Looked up from germline, CDR1 is SNHLY and CDR2 is FYNNEI. CDR3 nucleotide sequence: TGTGCCAGCAGTGATGGGGGGGCCCTAGCTAACTATGGCTACACCTTC. Amino acids: CASSDGGALANYGYTF.

This chain connects TRBV2 to TRBJ2-6, with D possibly TRBD1 on 6 matching bases. Germline CDR1 reads SNHLY; CDR2 reads FYNNEI. Trimming shortened V by 8 bases and J by 4 bases, and 15 bases separated the two germline ends. This CDR3 has 15 residues. Here the CDR3 reads CASDQQGGGANVLTF. The CDR3 DNA follows: TGTGCCAGCGACCAACAGGGTGGCGGGGCCAACGTCCTGACTTTC.

The rearrangement links TRBV28 to TRBJ1-6, with TRBD1 matching over 12 bases. J lost 7 bases, V lost 4 bases, and 8 bases had no gene match. Per the germline V gene, CDR1 is MDHEN and CDR2 is SYDVKM. The CDR3 extends over 17 amino acids. This chain's CDR3 is CASSSLGTGGFNSPLHF. CDR3 DNA sequence: TGTGCCAGCAGTTCCCTCGGGACAGGGGGCTTCAATTCACCCCTCCACTTT.

Only a few counts were recorded for this clone. J is TRBJ1-2 and V is TRBV6-2 or TRBV6-3; TRBD1 might be the D (5 bases). The length of the CDR3 is 14 residues. Germline V lookup: CDR1 MNHEY, CDR2 SVGEGT. V was trimmed by 5 bases and J by 8 bases, leaving 18 bases between them. CDR3 DNA: TGTGCCAGCAGTCGACCGGGACTACAACAGGGCTACACCTTC. Amino acid sequence: CASSRPGLQQGYTF.

V is TRBV6-2 or TRBV6-3 and J is TRBJ2-5; D is unresolved. The CDR3 runs 14 residues. Per the germline V gene, CDR1 is MNHEY and CDR2 is SVGEGT. The V end was cut by 4 bases, the J end by 6 bases, with 15 bases between. CDR3 nucleotide sequence: TGTGCCAGCAGTTGGTCCCTGGAGATGCAGACCCAGTACTTC. Encoded protein: CASSWSLEMQTQYF.

The chain uses TRBV2 and TRBJ1-1; a weak D match, TRBD1 (6 bases). V lost 9 bases, J lost 3 bases, and 17 bases lay in between. There are 14 residues in the CDR3. Germline V CDR1 and CDR2: SNHLY, FYNNEI. The CDR3 protein is CASYRRQEYTEAFF. The CDR3 DNA follows: TGTGCCAGTTACCGGAGACAGGAATACACTGAAGCTTTCTTT.

This clone was found once. V is TRBV5-3 and J is TRBJ2-3, with D possibly being TRBD1 (5 bases). TRBV5-3 is labeled an ORF, and its function is uncertain. This CDR3 is 13 amino acids long. V shed 7 bases and J shed 2 bases, with 11 bases lying between them. In DNA form, the CDR3 reads TGTGCCAGACCCGGACAAAACACAGATACGCAGTATTTT. Its translation: CARPGQNTDTQYF.

CDR3 sequence reads: CASSLVTQVTQYF. CDR3 DNA: TGTGCCAGCAGCTTGGTTACGCAGGTGACGCAGTATTTT. V gene TRBV5-5 combines with J gene TRBJ2-3; D not certain. The CDR3 runs to 13 residues. Germline loops: CDR1 SGHKS, CDR2 YYEKEE (reference sequence). The ends were cut back, 0 bases at V and 9 bases at J, with 11 bases in the middle.

The rearrangement uses TRBV12-5 and TRBJ1-5, with 7 bases matching TRBD1. Germline CDR1 LGHNT, CDR2 FRNRAP. The length of the CDR3 is 14 residues. Trimming removed 5 bases from V and 6 bases from J; junction bases left unmatched: 7. Here the CDR3 DNA reads TGTGCTAGTGGTGAGCCCCGGGACAGTCAGCCCCAGCATTTT. Translation gives CASGEPRDSQPQHF.

The chain is built from TRBV18 and TRBJ1-5, with D tentatively TRBD1 (5 bases). The V gene's germline CDR1 is KGHSH and CDR2 LQKENI. This CDR3 is built from 13 residues. With 3 bases removed from V and 5 bases from J, the gap between germline ends came to 8 bases. The CDR3 protein is CASSPQGHQPQHF. Written as DNA, the CDR3 is TGTGCCAGCTCACCTCAGGGTCATCAGCCCCAGCATTTT.

The rearrangement uses TRBV6-5 and TRBJ2-3, with 8 bases lining up with TRBD1. V trimming: 9 bases; J trimming: 2 bases; junction bases outside the gene matches: 4. CDR1 MNHEY and CDR2 SVGAGI come from the germline V gene. The CDR3 has 13 residues. CDR3 sequence reads: CASTGGVTDTQYF. The CDR3, as DNA: TGTGCCAGTACAGGGGGAGTCACAGATACGCAGTATTTT.

The chain employs TRBV29-1 and TRBJ2-3; 7 bases are shared with TRBD2. This CDR3 comprises 14 residues. CDR1 is SQVTM and CDR2 is ANQGSEA in the germline V gene. The ends lost 7 bases at V and 8 bases at J; junction bases unmatched: 15. Written as DNA, the CDR3 is TGCAGCGCCGGAGATGTTGCGGGAGTGGGTACGCAGTATTTT. Its translation: CSAGDVAGVGTQYF.

The chain recombines TRBV5-5 with TRBJ2-7; the D gene is possibly TRBD1 (5 bases). V lost 1 base and J 3 bases, leaving 8 bases between the germline ends. Per germline, CDR1 SGHKS and CDR2 YYEKEE (reference sequence). The CDR3 sequence is 13 residues long. CDR3 nucleotide sequence: TGTGCCAGCAGCTTGTTACAGGTCTACGAGCAGTACTTC. Translating it yields CASSLLQVYEQYF.

V and J are TRBV30 and TRBJ1-4, with D perhaps matching TRBD1 (5 bases). CDR3 length equals 13 residues. Trimming removed 3 bases from V and 7 bases from J, with 12 bases in between. Germline-derived CDR1 and CDR2 are GTSNPN and SVGIG (reference sequence). The CDR3 nucleotides read TGTGCCTGGAGAACTGGGGGGAGTGAAAAACTGTTTTTT. It codes for CAWRTGGSEKLFF.

The chain employs TRBV6-5 and TRBJ2-3; TRBD1 matches at 10 bases. The CDR3 length is 14 residues. The germline gives CDR1 MNHEY, CDR2 SVGAGI. V trimming: 6 bases; J trimming: 6 bases; junction bases outside the gene matches: 6. The CDR3 DNA follows: TGTGCCAGCAGACGGACAGGGGGAGAGGATACGCAGTATTTT. Translation: CASRRTGGEDTQYF.

This chain uses TRBV3-1 (or the pseudogene TRBV3-2) with TRBJ1-1; 8 nucleotides align to TRBD1. Trimming cost V 1 base and J 0 bases; bases outside gene matches: 1. There are 15 residues in the CDR3. The germline V gene has CDR1 LGHDT and CDR2 YNNKEL (reference sequence). The CDR3 sequence: CASSQGQGMNTEAFF. CDR3 nucleotides: TGTGCCAGCAGCCAAGGACAGGGGATGAACACTGAAGCTTTCTTT.

In its sample, this clone was seen a few times. The rearrangement links TRBV18 to TRBJ2-1; 10 nucleotides line up with TRBD1. Losses at the gene ends were 2 bases for V and 5 bases for J; bases not matched to a gene: 6. CDR3 length equals 16 residues. Per germline, CDR1 KGHSH and CDR2 LQKENI. The CDR3 DNA follows: TGTGCCAGCTCACCAAAGTGGGACAGGGGCCACAATGAGCAGTTCTTC. Its translation is CASSPKWDRGHNEQFF.

This clone was seen more than once but under ten times. The rearrangement joins TRBV2 to TRBJ2-7, with D maybe TRBD2 (6 bases). Trimming removed 5 bases from V and 7 bases from J, with 18 bases in between. Germline CDR1 SNHLY, CDR2 FYNNEI. The CDR3 is made up of 14 amino acids. The CDR3 loop reads CASSSSIGGREQYV. In DNA form, the CDR3 reads TGTGCCAGCAGTTCGAGTATTGGGGGGAGGGAGCAGTACGTC.

The chain links TRBV19 to TRBJ1-5; 9 bases are shared with TRBD1. This CDR3 comprises 14 residues. CDR1 is LNHDA, CDR2 SQIVND, per germline (reference sequence). The V gene end was trimmed by 6 bases and the J gene end by 7 bases; junction bases not matched to a gene: 7. CDR3 loop: CASRFTGGRQPQHF. Here the CDR3 DNA reads TGTGCCAGTAGATTTACAGGGGGCAGGCAGCCCCAGCATTTT.